The rows below give T cell receptor beta chains drawn from one sample of a study of shared clonotypes between healthy human individuals. Only in-frame clones appear in the TCRdb table, and some are missing; sequencing was by immunoSEQ multiplex PCR. The table has about 2,500,000 clones, around 94% seen once. The material sequenced was naive CD4+ T cells sorted from blood. These receptors originate from a man aged 18 to 30 in good health. Each CDR3 is given with its conserved first and last residue. A D gene is named only where the DNA matches it firmly. Only part of the rows carry a size: once, few, many, or a class if the clone is expanded.

J gene	V gene	D gene	clone size	CDR3 DNA	CDR3 protein
TRBJ1-1	TRBV25-1	TRBD1	NA	TGTGCCAGCAGTCCCCAGGGGGCGGATGGCACTGAAGCTTTCTTT	CASSPQGADGTEAFF
TRBJ2-5	TRBV5-3	NA	NA	TGTGCCAGAAGCTTGGAGGGGGGACGGCGTCTAGAGACCCAGTACTTC	CARSLEGGRRLETQYF
TRBJ1-1	TRBV7-9	NA	NA	TGTGCCAGCCGCAAAGATCGTGGGCTCAGAGGAAACACTGAAGCTTTCTTT	CASRKDRGLRGNTEAFF
TRBJ1-3	TRBV30	TRBD1	few	TGTGCCTGGAGTCCACTGGACAGGGATGAGTTCACCATATATTTT	CAWSPLDRDEFTIYF
TRBJ2-3	TRBV9	NA	NA	TGTGCCAGCGGCAGGGGACCAGATACGCAGTATTTT	CASGRGPDTQYF
TRBJ1-2	TRBV2	TRBD1	NA	TGTGCCAGCAGGGCCGGGACAGTGGCTGGCTACACCTTC	CASRAGTVAGYTF
TRBJ2-5	TRBV14	TRBD2	NA	TGTGCCAGCAGTCTTCTGACTAGCGGGGGGCTCGGGGCCCAGTACTTC	CASSLLTSGGLGAQYF
TRBJ2-7	TRBV19	NA	NA	TGTGCCAGTAGTATAATCCCTACACGCGAGCAGTACTTC	CASSIIPTREQYF
TRBJ2-7	TRBV7-8	NA	NA	TGTGCCAGCAGCTTAGCCGGGGTAGAGTATTACGAGCAGTACTTC	CASSLAGVEYYEQYF
TRBJ2-2	TRBV11-3	NA	NA	TGTGCCAGCAGCCGATCCGACGGGAACACCGGGGAGCTGTTTTTT	CASSRSDGNTGELFF
TRBJ1-4	TRBV6-1	TRBD1	NA	TGTGCCAGCAGTGACGGGACAGGGGTAACCCTAATCAACCAGCAAAAACTGTTTTTT	CASSDGTGVTLINQQKLFF
TRBJ1-5	TRBV19	NA	few	TGTGCCAGTAGTATCGGCAGCCGTAGCAATCAGCCCCAGCATTTT	CASSIGSRSNQPQHF
TRBJ1-1	TRBV19	NA	NA	TGTGCCAGTAGTATAGATCCCAGGGCAGGGGCTGAAGCTTTCTTT	CASSIDPRAGAEAFF
TRBJ1-2	TRBV11-3	TRBD1	once	TGTGCCAGCAGCAACCGGGACAGGGTTGGCTACACCTTC	CASSNRDRVGYTF
TRBJ1-6	TRBV27	NA	NA	TGTGCCAGCAGTAGATCCTCCAGCTCCTATAATTCACCCCTCCACTTT	CASSRSSSSYNSPLHF
TRBJ1-1	TRBV6-1	NA	NA	TGTGCCAGCAGTGAAGGCGCCCTCGGTGGGGCTGAAGCTTTCTTT	CASSEGALGGAEAFF
TRBJ1-3	TRBV10-3	NA	NA	TGTGCCATCACCGAAGGTGGGGGGCTGGACACCATATATTTT	CAITEGGGLDTIYF
TRBJ1-5	TRBV6-1	NA	few	TGTGCCTCCCTGCATGGCAGTAGCAATCAGCCCCAGCATTTT	CASLHGSSNQPQHF